One and the same sample provided the 13 T cell receptor beta chains below, sequenced in a study of T cell responses to AZD1222 COVID-19 vaccine. Here immunoSEQ multiplex PCR was the method, and the copy in TCRdb shows in-frame clones only, minus some. Counted here are tens of thousands of clones, 89% occurring once; the ten biggest clones make up 1.3%. Sequences were derived from peripheral blood, sampled on day 0 of AZD1222 vaccination. Receptor source: an adult in good health.

CDR3 in amino acids: CASGREGGTEAFF. As DNA, the CDR3 is TGTGCTAGTGGACGGGAGGGAGGCACTGAAGCTTTCTTT. The gene calls are TRBV12-5 and TRBJ1-1; D is ambiguous. CDR1 LGHNT and CDR2 FRNRAP come from the germline V gene. The CDR3 consists of 13 residues. With 6 bases removed from V and 4 bases from J, the gap between germline ends came to 12 bases.

The chain is built from TRBV19 and TRBJ2-6, with D unclear. The CDR3 has 16 amino acids. From germline, CDR1 is LNHDA and CDR2 SQIVND (reference sequence). V was shortened by 10 bases and J by 3 bases, with 19 bases between the two germline ends. CDR3 sequence: CATSDGPSLGANVLTF. The CDR3 bases are TGTGCCACCTCGGACGGACCGTCTCTTGGGGCCAACGTCCTGACTTTC.

The V gene is TRBV3-1 (or the pseudogene TRBV3-2), the J gene TRBJ2-7, with a tentative D call TRBD2 (6 bases). V lost 1 base and J 3 bases, leaving 16 bases between the germline ends. The CDR3 is made up of 16 amino acids. Per germline, CDR1 LGHDT and CDR2 YNNKEL (reference sequence). Here the CDR3 reads CASSQAGLARHYEQYF. In DNA form, the CDR3 reads TGTGCCAGCAGCCAAGCAGGGCTAGCGAGACACTACGAGCAGTACTTC.

V usage is TRBV7-9 and J usage is TRBJ2-4; D is possibly TRBD1 (5 bases). CDR3 length equals 16 residues. V was trimmed by 4 bases and J by 4 bases, leaving 17 bases between them. Germline V lookup: CDR1 SEHNR, CDR2 FQNEAQ (reference sequence). As DNA, the CDR3 is TGTGCCAGCAGCTCGTTGGCCGGACAAGGGAAAAACATTCAGTACTTC. Amino acids: CASSSLAGQGKNIQYF. Based on the CDR3 plus reference TRBV7-9 and TRBJ2-4, the full variable domain is DTGVSQNPRHKITKRGQNVTFRCDPISEHNRLYWYRQTLGQGPEFLTYFQNEAQLEKSRLLSDRFSAERPKGSFSTLEIQRTEQGDSAMYLCASSSLAGQGKNIQYFGAGTRLSVL.

This sequence joins TRBV5-6 and TRBJ1-5, with D hard to call. CDR3 length equals 16 residues. Trimming took 0 bases from V and 2 from J, leaving 12 bases between them. Germline V gene sequence: CDR1 SGHDT, CDR2 YYEEEE. The CDR3 nucleotides are TGTGCCAGCAGCTTGGGAGTCGGATCGGGCAATCAGCCCCAGCATTTT. It is translated as CASSLGVGSGNQPQHF.

The J gene is TRBJ2-7, the V gene TRBV27; 8 positions match TRBD1. CDR1 and CDR2 from the germline V gene are MNHEY and SMNVEV (reference sequence). Trimming removed 0 bases from V and 2 bases from J; junction bases left unmatched: 6. CDR3 length: 16 amino acids. CDR3 in DNA: TGTGCCAGCAGTTTATCCACCGGGACAGGCCCCTACGAGCAGTACTTC. As protein: CASSLSTGTGPYEQYF.

The rearrangement uses TRBV11-3 and TRBJ2-3; 9 bases line up with TRBD1. Germline lookup yields CDR1 SGHNT and CDR2 YENEEA. The CDR3 is 17 amino acids. V shed 4 bases and J 0 bases; nucleotides not matched to a gene: 8. The CDR3 DNA reads as TGTGCCAGCAGCTCACTACAGGGGGCCTCTAGCACAGATACGCAGTATTTT. Translating gives CASSSLQGASSTDTQYF.

The chain carries TRBV7-2 and TRBJ2-1; D gene ambiguous. The CDR3 has 13 residues. Per germline, CDR1 SGHTA and CDR2 FQGNSA. Trimming removed 1 base from V and 5 bases from J, with 6 bases in between. The CDR3 DNA reads as TGTGCCAGCAGCTTAGGGCAGAACAATGAGCAGTTCTTC. Translating gives CASSLGQNNEQFF.

The chain carries TRBV5-4 and TRBJ2-1, with 16 bases aligning to TRBD2. V was clipped by 2 bases and J by 10 bases; unmatched bases: 18. The CDR3 is made up of 20 amino acids. Per germline, CDR1 SGHNT and CDR2 YYREEE (reference sequence). The CDR3 loop is CASSLRGTGTSGRGGNEQFF. The CDR3 nucleotides are TGTGCCAGCAGCTTACGTGGGACCGGGACTAGCGGGAGGGGGGGGAACGAGCAGTTCTTC.

A single count supports this clone. The J gene is TRBJ1-2, the V gene TRBV25-1, with D unclear. Germline V lookup: CDR1 MGHDK, CDR2 SYGVNS. The V end was cut by 5 bases, the J end by 5 bases, with 6 bases between. The CDR3 totals 11 residues. This chain's CDR3 is CASSPGYGYTF. In DNA, the CDR3 is TGTGCCAGCAGTCCAGGTTATGGCTACACCTTC.

The chain uses TRBV9 and TRBJ2-3, with D possibly matching TRBD2 (6 bases). The CDR3 covers 16 residues. V lost 0 bases, J lost 2 bases, and 13 bases lay in between. Per the germline V gene, CDR1 is SGDLS and CDR2 is YYNGEE. CDR3: CASSVAKPSDTDTQYF. Here the CDR3 DNA reads TGTGCCAGCAGCGTAGCTAAGCCTAGCGACACAGATACGCAGTATTTT.

This chain joins TRBV10-3 and TRBJ2-2; 8 bases align to TRBD1. The CDR3 is 16 amino acids. V lost 3 bases and J lost 5; bases outside the gene matches: 8. Germline loops: CDR1 ENHRY, CDR2 SYGVKD. CDR3 loop: CAISEIETGETGELFF. CDR3 in DNA: TGTGCCATCAGTGAAATCGAGACAGGGGAGACCGGGGAGCTGTTTTTT.

V usage is TRBV5-4 and J usage is TRBJ1-4, with D possibly being TRBD1 (5 bases). The germline V gene has CDR1 SGHNT and CDR2 YYREEE (reference sequence). Trimming stripped 3 bases from V and 8 bases from J, with 11 bases between. The CDR3 loop spans 13 amino acids. CDR3 coding DNA: TGTGCCAGCAGCTGGTGGGGGGGGGAAAAACTGTTTTTT. Translated, it gives CASSWWGGEKLFF.